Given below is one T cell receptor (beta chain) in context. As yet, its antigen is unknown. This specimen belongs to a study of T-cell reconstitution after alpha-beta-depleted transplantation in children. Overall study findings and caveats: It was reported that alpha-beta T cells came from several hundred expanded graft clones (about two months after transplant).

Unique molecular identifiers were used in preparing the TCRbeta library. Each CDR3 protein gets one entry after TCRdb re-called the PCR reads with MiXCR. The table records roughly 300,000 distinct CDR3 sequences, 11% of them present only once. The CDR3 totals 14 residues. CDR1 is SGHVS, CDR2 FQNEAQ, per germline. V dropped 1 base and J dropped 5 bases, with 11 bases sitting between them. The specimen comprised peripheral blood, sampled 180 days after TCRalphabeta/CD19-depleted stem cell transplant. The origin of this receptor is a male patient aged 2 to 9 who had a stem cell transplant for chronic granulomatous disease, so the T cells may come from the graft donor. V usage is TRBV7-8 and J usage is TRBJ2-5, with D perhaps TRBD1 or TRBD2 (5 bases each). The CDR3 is CASSLVVGDETQYF. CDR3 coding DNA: TGTGCCAGCAGCTTAGTCGTAGGGGACGAGACCCAGTACTTC.